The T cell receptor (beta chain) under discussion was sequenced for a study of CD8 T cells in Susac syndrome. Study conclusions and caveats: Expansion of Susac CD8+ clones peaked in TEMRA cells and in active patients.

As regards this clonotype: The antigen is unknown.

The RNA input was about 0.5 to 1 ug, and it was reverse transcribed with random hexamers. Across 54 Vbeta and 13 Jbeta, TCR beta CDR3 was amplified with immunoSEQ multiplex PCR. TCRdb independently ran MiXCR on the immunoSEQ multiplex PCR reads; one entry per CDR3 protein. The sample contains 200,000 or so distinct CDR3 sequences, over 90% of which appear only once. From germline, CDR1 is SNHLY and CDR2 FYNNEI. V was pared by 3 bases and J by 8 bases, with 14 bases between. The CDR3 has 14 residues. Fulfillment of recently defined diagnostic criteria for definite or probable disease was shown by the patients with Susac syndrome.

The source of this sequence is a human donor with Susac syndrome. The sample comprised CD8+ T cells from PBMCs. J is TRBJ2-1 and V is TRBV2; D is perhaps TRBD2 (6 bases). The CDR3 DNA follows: TGTGCCAGCAGTGACAGGACTAAAAGGCATGAGCAGTTCTTC. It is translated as CASSDRTKRHEQFF.